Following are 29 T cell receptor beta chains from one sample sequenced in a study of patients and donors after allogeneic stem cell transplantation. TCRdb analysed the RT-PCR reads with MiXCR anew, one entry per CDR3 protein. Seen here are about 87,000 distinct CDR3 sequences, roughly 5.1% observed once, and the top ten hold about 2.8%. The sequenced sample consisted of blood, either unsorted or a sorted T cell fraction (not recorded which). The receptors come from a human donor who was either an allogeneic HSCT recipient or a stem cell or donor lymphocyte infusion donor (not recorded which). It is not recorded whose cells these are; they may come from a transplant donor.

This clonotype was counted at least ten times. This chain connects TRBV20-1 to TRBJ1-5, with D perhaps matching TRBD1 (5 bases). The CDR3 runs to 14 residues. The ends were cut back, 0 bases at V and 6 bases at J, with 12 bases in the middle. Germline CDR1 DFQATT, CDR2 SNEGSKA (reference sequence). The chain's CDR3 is CSAREGPVSQPQHF. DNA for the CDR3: TGCAGTGCTAGAGAGGGGCCGGTTAGTCAGCCCCAGCATTTT.

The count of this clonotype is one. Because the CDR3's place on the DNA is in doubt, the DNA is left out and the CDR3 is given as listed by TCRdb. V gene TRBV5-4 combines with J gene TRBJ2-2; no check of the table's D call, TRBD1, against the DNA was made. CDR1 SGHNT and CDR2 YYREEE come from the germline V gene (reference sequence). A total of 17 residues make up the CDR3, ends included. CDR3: CASSMTPGQRTPGSCFF.

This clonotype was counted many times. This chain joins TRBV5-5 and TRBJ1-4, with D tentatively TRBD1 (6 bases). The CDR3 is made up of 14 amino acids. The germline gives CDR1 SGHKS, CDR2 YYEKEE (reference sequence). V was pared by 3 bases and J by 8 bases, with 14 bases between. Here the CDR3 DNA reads TGTGCCAGCAGCTCAGACAGGATGAAGGAAAAACTGTTTTTT. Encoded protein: CASSSDRMKEKLFF.

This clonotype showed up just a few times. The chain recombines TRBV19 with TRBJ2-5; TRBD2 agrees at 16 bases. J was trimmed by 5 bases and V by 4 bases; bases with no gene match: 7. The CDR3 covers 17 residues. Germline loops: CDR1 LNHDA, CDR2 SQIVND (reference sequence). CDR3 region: CASSKPGLAGGHETQYF. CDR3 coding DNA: TGTGCCAGTAGTAAGCCGGGACTAGCGGGAGGGCATGAGACCCAGTACTTC.

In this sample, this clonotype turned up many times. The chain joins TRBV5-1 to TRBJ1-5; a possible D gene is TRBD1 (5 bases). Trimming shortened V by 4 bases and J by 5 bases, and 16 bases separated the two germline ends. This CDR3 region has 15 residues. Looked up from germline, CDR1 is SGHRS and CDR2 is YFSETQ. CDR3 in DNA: TGCGCCAGCAGCCGGGACGGGAAGGGCGATCAGCCCCAGCATTTT. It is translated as CASSRDGKGDQPQHF. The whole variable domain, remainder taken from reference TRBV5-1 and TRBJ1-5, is KAGVTQTPRYLIKTRGQQVTLSCSPISGHRSVSWYQQTPGQGLQFLFEYFSETQRNKGNFPGRFSGRQFSNSRSEMNVSTLELGDSALYLCASSRDGKGDQPQHFGDGTRLSIL.

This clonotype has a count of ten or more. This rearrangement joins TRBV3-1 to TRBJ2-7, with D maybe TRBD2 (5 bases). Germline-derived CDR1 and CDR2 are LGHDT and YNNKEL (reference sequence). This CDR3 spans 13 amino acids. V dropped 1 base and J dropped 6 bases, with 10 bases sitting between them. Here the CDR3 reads CASSQGVGVEQYF. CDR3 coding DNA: TGTGCCAGCAGCCAAGGGGTCGGGGTCGAGCAGTACTTC.

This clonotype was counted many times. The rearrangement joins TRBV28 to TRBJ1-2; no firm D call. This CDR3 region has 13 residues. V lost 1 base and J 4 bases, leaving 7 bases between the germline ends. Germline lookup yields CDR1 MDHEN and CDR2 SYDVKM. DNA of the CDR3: TGTGCCAGCAGTTTATCCCCCCTCTATGGCTACACCTTC. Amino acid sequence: CASSLSPLYGYTF.

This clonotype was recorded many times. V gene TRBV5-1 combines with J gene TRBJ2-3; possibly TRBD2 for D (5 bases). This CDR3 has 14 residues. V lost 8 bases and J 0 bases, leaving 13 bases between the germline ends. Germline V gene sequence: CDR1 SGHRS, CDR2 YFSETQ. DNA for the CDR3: TGCGCCAGTCTGAGAGGGCAGAGCACAGATACGCAGTATTTT. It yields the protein CASLRGQSTDTQYF.

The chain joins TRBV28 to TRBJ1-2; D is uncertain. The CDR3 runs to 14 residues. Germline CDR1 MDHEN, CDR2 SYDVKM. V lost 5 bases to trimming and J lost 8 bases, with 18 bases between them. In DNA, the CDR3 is TGTGCCAGCAGTCCCCTACCTCGGCGAGTCGGCTACACCTTC. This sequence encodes CASSPLPRRVGYTF.

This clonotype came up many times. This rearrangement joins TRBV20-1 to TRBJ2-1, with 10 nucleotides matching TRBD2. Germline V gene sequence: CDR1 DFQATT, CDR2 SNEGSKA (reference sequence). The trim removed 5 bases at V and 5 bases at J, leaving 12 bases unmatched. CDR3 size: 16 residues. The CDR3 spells CSAPSGGPSSNNEQFF. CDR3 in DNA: TGCAGTGCTCCTAGCGGGGGCCCTTCTAGCAACAATGAGCAGTTCTTC.

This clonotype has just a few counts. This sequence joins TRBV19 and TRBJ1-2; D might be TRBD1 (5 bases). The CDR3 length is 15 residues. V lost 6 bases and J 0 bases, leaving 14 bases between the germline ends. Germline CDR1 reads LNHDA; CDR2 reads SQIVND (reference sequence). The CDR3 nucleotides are TGTGCCAGTAGGACCCCAGGGACTACTAACTATGGCTACACCTTC. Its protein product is CASRTPGTTNYGYTF.

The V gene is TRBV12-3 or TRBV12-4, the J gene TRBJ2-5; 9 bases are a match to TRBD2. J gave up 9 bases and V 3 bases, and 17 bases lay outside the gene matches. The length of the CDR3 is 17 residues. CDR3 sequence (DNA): TGTGCCAGCAGTTTGTGGCTAGCGGGACTACGGGCCCGGGCCCAGTACTTC. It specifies CASSLWLAGLRARAQYF.

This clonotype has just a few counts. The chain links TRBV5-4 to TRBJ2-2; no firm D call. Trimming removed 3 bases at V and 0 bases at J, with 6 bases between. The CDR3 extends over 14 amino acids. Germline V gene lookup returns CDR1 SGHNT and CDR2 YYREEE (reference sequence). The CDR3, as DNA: TGTGCCAGCAGCTCGACACCGAACACCGGGGAGCTGTTTTTT. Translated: CASSSTPNTGELFF.

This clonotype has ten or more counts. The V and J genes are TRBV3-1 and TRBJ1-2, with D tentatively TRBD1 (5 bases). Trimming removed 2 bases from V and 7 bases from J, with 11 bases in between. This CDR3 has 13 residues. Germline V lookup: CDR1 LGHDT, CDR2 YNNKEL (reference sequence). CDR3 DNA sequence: TGTGCCAGCAGCCAATCAGGGATCGGTGGCTACACCTTC. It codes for CASSQSGIGGYTF.

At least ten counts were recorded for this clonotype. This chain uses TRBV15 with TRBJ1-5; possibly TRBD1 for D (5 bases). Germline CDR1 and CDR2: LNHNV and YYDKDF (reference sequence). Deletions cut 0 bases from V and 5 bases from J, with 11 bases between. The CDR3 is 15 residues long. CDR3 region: CATSRDPGAHQPQHF. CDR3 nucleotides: TGTGCCACCAGCAGAGATCCCGGGGCTCATCAGCCCCAGCATTTT.

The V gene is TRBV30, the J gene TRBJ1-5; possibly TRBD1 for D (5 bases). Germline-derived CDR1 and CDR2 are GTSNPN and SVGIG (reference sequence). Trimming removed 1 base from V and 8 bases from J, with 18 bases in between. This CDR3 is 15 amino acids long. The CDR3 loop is CAWSAPGMAREPQHF. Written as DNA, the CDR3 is TGTGCCTGGAGTGCCCCAGGGATGGCCAGGGAGCCCCAGCATTTT.

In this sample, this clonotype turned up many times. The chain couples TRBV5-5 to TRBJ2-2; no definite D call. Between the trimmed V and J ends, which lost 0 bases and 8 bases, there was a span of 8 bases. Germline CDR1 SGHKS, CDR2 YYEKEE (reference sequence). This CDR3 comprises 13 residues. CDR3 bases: TGTGCCAGCAGCTTGGCGGTGAATGGGGAGCTGTTTTTT. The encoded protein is CASSLAVNGELFF.

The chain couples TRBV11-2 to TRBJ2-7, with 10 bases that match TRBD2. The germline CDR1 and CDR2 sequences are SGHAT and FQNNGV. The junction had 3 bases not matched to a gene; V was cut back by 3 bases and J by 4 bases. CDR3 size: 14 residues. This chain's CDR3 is CASSFSGGAYEQYF. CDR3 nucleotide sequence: TGTGCCAGCAGCTTCAGCGGGGGGGCTTACGAGCAGTACTTC.

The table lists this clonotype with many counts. The CDR3 spells CAAGSWGAEAFF. The CDR3 DNA sequence: TGTGCCGCTGGGTCATGGGGCGCTGAAGCTTTCTTT. This rearrangement joins TRBV19 to TRBJ1-1, with D possibly TRBD1 on 5 matching bases. Germline V lookup: CDR1 LNHDA, CDR2 SQIVND (reference sequence). With 11 bases removed from V and 6 bases from J, the gap between germline ends came to 16 bases. This CDR3 is built from 12 residues. Using reference TRBV19 and TRBJ1-1 for the parts outside the CDR3, the full variable domain is DGGITQSPKYLFRKEGQNVTLSCEQNLNHDAMYWYRQDPGQGLRLIYYSQIVNDFQKGDIAEGYSVSREKKESFPLTVTSAQKNPTAFYLCAAGSWGAEAFFGQGTRLTVV.

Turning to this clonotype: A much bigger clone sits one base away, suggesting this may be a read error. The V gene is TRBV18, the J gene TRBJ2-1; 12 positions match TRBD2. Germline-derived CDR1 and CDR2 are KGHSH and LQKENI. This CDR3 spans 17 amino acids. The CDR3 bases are TGTGCCAGCTCACCACCGCGACTAGCGGGAGAATACAATGGGCAGTTCTTC. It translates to CASSPPRLAGEYNGQFF.

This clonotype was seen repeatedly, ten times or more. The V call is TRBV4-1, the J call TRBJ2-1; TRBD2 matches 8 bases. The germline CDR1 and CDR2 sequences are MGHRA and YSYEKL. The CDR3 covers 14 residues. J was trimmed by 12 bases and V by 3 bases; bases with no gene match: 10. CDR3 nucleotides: TGCGCCAGCAGCCACTATAGCGGGGTGGCGGGGCAGTTCTTC. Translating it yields CASSHYSGVAGQFF.

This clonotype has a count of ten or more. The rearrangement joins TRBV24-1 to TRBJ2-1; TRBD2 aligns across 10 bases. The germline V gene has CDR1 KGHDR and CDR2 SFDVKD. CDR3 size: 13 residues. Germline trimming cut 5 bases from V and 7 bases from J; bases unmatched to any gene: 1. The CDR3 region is CATSGTSGNEQFF. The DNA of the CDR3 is TGTGCCACCAGTGGGACTAGCGGTAATGAGCAGTTCTTC.

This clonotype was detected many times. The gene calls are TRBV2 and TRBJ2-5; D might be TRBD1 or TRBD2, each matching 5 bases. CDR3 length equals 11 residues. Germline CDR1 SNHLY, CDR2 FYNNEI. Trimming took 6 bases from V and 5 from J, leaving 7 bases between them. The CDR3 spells CASSREETQYF. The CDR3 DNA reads TGTGCCAGCAGCAGGGAGGAGACCCAGTACTTC.

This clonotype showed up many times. The CDR3 DNA follows: TGTGCCAGCAGGGAGAACACCGGGGAGCTGTTTTTT. It yields the protein CASRENTGELFF. This chain joins TRBV6-1 and TRBJ2-2; unclear D gene. V was trimmed by 6 bases and J by 1 base, leaving 3 bases between them. This CDR3 contains 12 residues. Germline CDR1 MNHNS, CDR2 SASEGT.

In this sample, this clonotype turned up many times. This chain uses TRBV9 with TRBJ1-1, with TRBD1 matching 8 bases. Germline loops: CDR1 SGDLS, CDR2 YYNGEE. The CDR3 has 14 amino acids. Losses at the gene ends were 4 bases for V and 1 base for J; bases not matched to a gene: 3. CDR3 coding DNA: TGTGCCAGCAGCTTCGGGACAGGGAACACTGAAGCTTTCTTT. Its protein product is CASSFGTGNTEAFF.

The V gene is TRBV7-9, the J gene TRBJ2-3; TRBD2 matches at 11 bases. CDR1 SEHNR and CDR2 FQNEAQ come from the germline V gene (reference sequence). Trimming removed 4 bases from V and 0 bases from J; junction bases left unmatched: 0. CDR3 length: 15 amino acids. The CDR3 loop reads CASSWTSGSTDTQYF. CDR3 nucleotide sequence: TGTGCCAGCAGCTGGACTAGCGGGAGCACAGATACGCAGTATTTT.

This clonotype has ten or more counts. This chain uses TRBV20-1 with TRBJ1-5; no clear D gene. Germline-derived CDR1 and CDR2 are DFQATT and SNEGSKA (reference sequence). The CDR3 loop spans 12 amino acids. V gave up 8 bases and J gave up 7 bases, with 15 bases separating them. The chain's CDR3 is CSIVWGTQPQHF. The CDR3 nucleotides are TGCAGTATAGTTTGGGGAACCCAGCCCCAGCATTTT.

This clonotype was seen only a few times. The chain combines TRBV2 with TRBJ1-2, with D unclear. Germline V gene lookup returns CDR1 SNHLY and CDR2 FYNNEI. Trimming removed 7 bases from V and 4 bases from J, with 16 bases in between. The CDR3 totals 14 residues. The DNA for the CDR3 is TGTGCCAGCAAGAGGGAGACGGATCGCTATGGCTACACCTTC. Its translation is CASKRETDRYGYTF.

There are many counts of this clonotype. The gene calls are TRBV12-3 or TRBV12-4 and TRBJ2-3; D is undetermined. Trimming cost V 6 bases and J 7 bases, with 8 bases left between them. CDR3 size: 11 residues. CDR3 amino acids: CASSLLNTQYF. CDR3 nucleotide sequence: TGTGCCAGCAGCCTACTTAATACGCAGTATTTT.